Below, 30 T cell receptor beta chains from the same sample are listed, as sequenced in a study of T cells in women clearing cervical HPV infection. Method: immunoSEQ multiplex PCR; TCRdb's copy keeps in-frame clones and lacks some. Its listing shows tens of thousands of clones. Sequences were obtained from blood buffy coat. The receptors shown here come from a woman between 18 and 70 years old with a cervical HPV16 infection that either progressed to CIN3+ or cleared (not recorded which).

This clone is medium-sized by frequency. The read gets to within 3 residues of the CDR3 end, and the germline J gene fills in the rest. The V call is TRBV19, the J call TRBJ1-5, with D hard to call. V was pared by 11 bases and J by 7 bases, with 21 bases between. Per the germline V gene, CDR1 is LNHDA and CDR2 is SQIVND (reference sequence). The CDR3 contains 14 residues. The chain's CDR3 is CASSGYGREQPQHF. Partial CDR3 DNA: TGTGCCTCCTCGGGGTACGGGAGGGAACAGCCC. The whole variable domain, remainder taken from reference TRBV19 and TRBJ1-5, is DGGITQSPKYLFRKEGQNVTLSCEQNLNHDAMYWYRQDPGQGLRLIYYSQIVNDFQKGDIAEGYSVSREKKESFPLTVTSAQKNPTAFYLCASSGYGREQPQHFGDGTRLSIL.

As concerns this clone: The CDR3 end lies 3 residues beyond the end of the read and is filled in from the germline J gene. This sequence joins TRBV7-9 and TRBJ1-2; TRBD1 matches 8 bases. Germline V gives CDR1 SEHNR, CDR2 FQNEAQ (reference sequence). The CDR3 is made up of 15 amino acids. The CDR3 sequence: CASSYRQGLLYDYTF. Partial CDR3 DNA: TGTGCCAGCAGCTATCGACAGGGGCTCCTCTACGAC.

Notes on this clone: The read ends 3 residues shy of where the CDR3 ends; the end is completed using the germline J gene. The chain couples TRBV7-9 to TRBJ2-7, with D maybe TRBD2 (6 bases). Germline V gene sequence: CDR1 SEHNR, CDR2 FQNEAQ (reference sequence). Trimming removed 5 bases at V and 0 bases at J, with 14 bases between. This CDR3 contains 15 residues. The CDR3 sequence is CASSLSSALSYEQYF. The sequenced part of the CDR3 DNA is TGTGCCAGCAGCCTATCTAGCGCTCTCTCCTACGAG. The whole variable domain, remainder taken from reference TRBV7-9 and TRBJ2-7, is DTGVSQNPRHKITKRGQNVTFRCDPISEHNRLYWYRQTLGQGPEFLTYFQNEAQLEKSRLLSDRFSAERPKGSFSTLEIQRTEQGDSAMYLCASSLSSALSYEQYFGPGTRLTVT.

As concerns this clone: From the germline J gene comes the end of the CDR3, since the read stops 3 residues before it. This chain joins TRBV7-8 and TRBJ2-7; 7 bases align to TRBD2. J lost 5 bases, V lost 1 base, and 17 bases had no gene match. This CDR3 is 18 amino acids long. Per germline, CDR1 SGHVS and CDR2 FQNEAQ. The DNA read from the CDR3 is TGTGCCAGCAGCTTAGGCAGGGCTGCTGAGGGAGGGCTTCACGAG. As protein: CASSLGRAAEGGLHE. The CDR3 in full is CASSLGRAAEGGLHEQYF. The full variable domain, its missing parts supplied by reference TRBV7-8 and TRBJ2-7, is GAGVSQSPRYKVAKRGQDVALRCDPISGHVSLFWYQQALGQGPEFLTYFQNEAQLDKSGLPSDRFFAERPEGSVSTLKIQRTQQEDSAVYLCASSLGRAAEGGLHEQYFGPGTRLTVT.

Notes on this clone: The CDR3 end is not reached by the read, which stops 3 residues before it; the germline J gene fills it in. J is TRBJ1-5 and V is TRBV20-1; 9 nucleotides align to TRBD1. Trimming took 1 base from V and 0 from J; bases not matched to a gene: 4. This CDR3 is 16 amino acids long. Germline V gene data show CDR1 as DFQATT and CDR2 as SNEGSKA (reference sequence). Incomplete CDR3 DNA: TGCAGTGCTAGAGGGACAGGGGCCTATAGCAATCAGCCC. This encodes CSARGTGAYSNQP. The full CDR3 sequence reads CSARGTGAYSNQPQHF.

Notes on this clone: The read stops 3 residues short of the end of the CDR3; the missing end is completed from the germline J gene. The chain is built from TRBV5-1 and TRBJ2-3; D uncertain. CDR1 and CDR2 from the germline V gene are SGHRS and YFSETQ. The V end lost 0 bases, the J end lost 0 bases, and 11 bases lay between the germline ends. The CDR3 covers 16 residues. The part of the CDR3 DNA that was read is TGCGCCAGCAGCTTGGCCTCGGGTGGTAGCACAGATACG. Protein product: CASSLASGGSTDT. The full CDR3 reads CASSLASGGSTDTQYF.

With respect to this clone: The read terminates 3 residues ahead of where the CDR3 ends, so the germline J gene completes it. The chain couples TRBV29-1 to TRBJ1-2; D is possibly TRBD1 (6 bases). Germline lookup yields CDR1 SQVTM and CDR2 ANQGSEA. V gave up 3 bases and J gave up 2 bases, with 13 bases separating them. This CDR3 is 14 amino acids long. CDR3 bases read: TGCAGCGTTGAGGGGCAGGGGCGCAACTATGGC. Residues: CSVEGQGRNYG. The CDR3 in its entirety is CSVEGQGRNYGYTF.

With regard to this clone: The read comes to an end 3 residues before the CDR3 does, leaving the germline J gene to fill in the end. J is TRBJ2-3 and V is TRBV20-1; possibly TRBD2 for D (5 bases). Germline CDR1 DFQATT, CDR2 SNEGSKA (reference sequence). The V end lost 3 bases, the J end lost 3 bases, and 13 bases lay between the germline ends. The CDR3 has 14 residues. CDR3 DNA, as far as it was read: TGCAGTGCTAGGAGGTCAGCGGAAACAGATACG. Protein sequence: CSARRSAETDT. The CDR3 in full is CSARRSAETDTQYF.

For this clone: The CDR3 goes on 3 residues after the read ends, and that part is filled in from the germline J gene. This chain connects TRBV10-3 to TRBJ1-2; 7 bases are shared with TRBD1. The CDR3 consists of 18 residues. CDR1 is ENHRY and CDR2 is SYGVKD in the germline V gene. J was trimmed by 5 bases and V by 0 bases; bases with no gene match: 15. The CDR3: CAISESTHLPGTDYGYTF. The sequenced part of the CDR3 DNA is TGTGCCATCAGTGAGTCAACCCATCTCCCCGGGACAGATTATGGC.

Notes on this clone: The CDR3 is cut off 3 residues early in the read; its end comes from the germline J gene. The rearrangement links TRBV18 to TRBJ2-3; TRBD1 matches 10 bases. This CDR3 comprises 14 residues. Germline CDR1 and CDR2: KGHSH and LQKENI. CDR3 DNA (partial): TGTGCCAGCTCACCGCCGGGACAGGGGATGACG. Translated, it gives CASSPPGQGMT. The whole CDR3 reads CASSPPGQGMTQYF.

As regards this clone: Read coverage stops 3 residues before the CDR3 terminus; the germline J gene supplies the remainder. The chain recombines TRBV5-3 with TRBJ2-2; D perhaps matches TRBD2 (7 bases). TRBV5-3 is classed as an ORF, of uncertain function. The germline V and J ends were trimmed by 5 bases and 2 bases, with 16 bases remaining between them. The CDR3 totals 16 residues. The CDR3 region is CARSRTGGVNTGELFF. CDR3 bases read: TGTGCCAGAAGTCGTACGGGGGGCGTAAACACCGGGGAG.

As regards this clone: The CDR3 end lies 3 residues beyond the end of the read and is filled in from the germline J gene. The chain uses TRBV7-6 and TRBJ2-1; 11 bases line up with TRBD2. V lost 4 bases and J lost 6; bases outside the gene matches: 11. Germline V gives CDR1 SGHVS, CDR2 FNYEAQ. This CDR3 is built from 17 residues. Incomplete CDR3 DNA: TGTGCCAGCAGCTACTTCCAGGGACTAGCGGCCTCCAATGAG. Its protein product is CASSYFQGLAASNE. From start to end, the CDR3 is CASSYFQGLAASNEQFF.

Details on this clone: The read stops 3 residues short of the end of the CDR3; the missing end is completed from the germline J gene. This chain connects TRBV6-1 to TRBJ1-1; D is undetermined. CDR1 is MNHNS, CDR2 SASEGT, per germline. This CDR3 is 15 amino acids long. V gave up 4 bases and J gave up 3 bases, with 15 bases separating them. The sequenced part of the CDR3 DNA is TGTGCCAGCAGTGCGGATCAAGGCGGGCACACTGAA. Translated: CASSADQGGHTE. The entire CDR3 protein reads CASSADQGGHTEAFF.

Notes on this clone: Read coverage stops 3 residues before the CDR3 terminus; the germline J gene supplies the remainder. This chain links TRBV5-1 with TRBJ2-5; D ambiguous. Germline assignment: CDR1 SGHRS and CDR2 YFSETQ. V was clipped by 4 bases and J by 5 bases, with 12 bases between them. The CDR3 covers 13 residues. The sequenced CDR3 bases are TGCGCCAGCAGCCTGGAACCTCGGGAGACC. The encoded protein is CASSLEPRET. The whole CDR3 reads CASSLEPRETQYF.

A word on this clone: The read ends 3 residues early relative to the CDR3; the germline J gene fills the gap. The chain is built from TRBV30 and TRBJ2-1; D perhaps matches TRBD2 (5 bases). V was cut by 7 bases and J by 6 bases, with 13 bases left in between. This CDR3 contains 12 residues. The germline V gene encodes CDR1 GTSNPN and CDR2 SVGIG (reference sequence). The CDR3 bases that were read are TGTGCCTTATCCCTTGCGGGCAATGAG. Its protein is CALSLAGNE. The entire CDR3 protein reads CALSLAGNEQFF.

Comments on this clone: The CDR3 goes on 3 residues after the read ends, and that part is filled in from the germline J gene. This chain links TRBV23-1 with TRBJ1-4; 9 nucleotides match TRBD1. TRBV23-1 is reported as an ORF; its role is uncertain. Trimming took 10 bases from V and 6 from J; bases not matched to a gene: 12. The CDR3 is made up of 15 amino acids. CDR3 amino acids: CATDRDRACDEKLFF. The sequenced CDR3 bases are TGCGCCACGGACCGGGACAGGGCGTGTGATGAAAAA.

With respect to this clone: The read ends 3 residues early relative to the CDR3; the germline J gene fills the gap. The chain has TRBV20-1 and TRBJ2-7, with a weak D call TRBD1 (7 bases). The length of the CDR3 is 13 residues. Germline V gives CDR1 DFQATT, CDR2 SNEGSKA (reference sequence). The ends were cut back, 6 bases at V and 2 bases at J, with 14 bases in the middle. Incomplete CDR3 DNA: TGCAGTGCCGGACGCGGGACAGCCTACGAG. Its protein is CSAGRGTAYE. The complete CDR3 reads CSAGRGTAYEQYF.

On this clone itself: The CDR3 end lies 3 residues beyond the end of the read and is filled in from the germline J gene. The V and J genes are TRBV2 and TRBJ2-2; 10 bases are shared with TRBD2. The CDR3 loop spans 16 amino acids. The V segment lost 4 bases and the J segment 4 bases; nucleotides outside the gene matches: 6. The germline V gene has CDR1 SNHLY and CDR2 FYNNEI. Partial CDR3 DNA: TGTGCCAGCAGTGTTCAAGCGGGAGGGCCCACCGGGGAG. Translation gives CASSVQAGGPTGE. Given in full, the CDR3 is CASSVQAGGPTGELFF.

A note on this clone: The missing CDR3 end, 3 residues past where the read stops, is filled in from the germline J gene. The rearrangement links TRBV7-2 to TRBJ2-3; 10 bases agree with TRBD1. Per the germline V gene, CDR1 is SGHTA and CDR2 is FQGNSA. The CDR3 is 14 residues long. The CDR3 bases that were read are TGTGCCAGCAGCGGACGGGACAGGGGTGAGACG. It codes for CASSGRDRGET. The whole CDR3 sequence reads CASSGRDRGETQYF. Supplemented by reference TRBV7-2 and TRBJ2-3, the full variable domain reads GAGVSQSPSNKVTEKGKDVELRCDPISGHTALYWYRQSLGQGLEFLIYFQGNSAPDKSGLPSDRFSAERTGGSVSTLTIQRTQQEDSAVYLCASSGRDRGETQYFGPGTRLTVL.

To note about this clone: The missing CDR3 end, 3 residues past where the read stops, is filled in from the germline J gene. The chain is built from TRBV30 and TRBJ1-4, with a weak D call TRBD1 (5 bases). This CDR3 is built from 14 residues. Germline V gives CDR1 GTSNPN, CDR2 SVGIG (reference sequence). CDR3 amino acids: CAWSVLQGLSPLFF. CDR3 DNA (partial): TGTGCCTGGAGTGTATTGCAGGGTCTTTCACCA.

Details on this clone: The CDR3 goes on 3 residues after the read ends, and that part is filled in from the germline J gene. The chain combines TRBV20-1 with TRBJ2-5, with TRBD1 as a possible D gene (6 bases). The germline V gene has CDR1 DFQATT and CDR2 SNEGSKA (reference sequence). CDR3 length: 14 residues. V dropped 0 bases and J dropped 1 base, with 9 bases sitting between them. The part of the CDR3 DNA that was read is TGCAGTGCTAGAGAGACAGGCCGCCAAGAGACC. Translating it yields CSARETGRQET. The CDR3 reads in full as CSARETGRQETQYF.

Concerning this clone itself: The observed sequence ends 3 residues before the CDR3 terminus, with the missing tail filled in from the germline J gene. The chain couples TRBV19 to TRBJ1-2; weak D call: TRBD1 (6 bases). The CDR3 contains 15 residues. Per germline, CDR1 LNHDA and CDR2 SQIVND (reference sequence). Trimming left V 4 bases short and J 1 base short, with 13 bases between. CDR3 DNA (partial): TGTGCCAGTAGTACAGGTTGGGACAATAACTATGGC. It is translated as CASSTGWDNNYG. The entire CDR3 reads CASSTGWDNNYGYTF. The full variable domain, its missing parts supplied by reference TRBV19 and TRBJ1-2, is DGGITQSPKYLFRKEGQNVTLSCEQNLNHDAMYWYRQDPGQGLRLIYYSQIVNDFQKGDIAEGYSVSREKKESFPLTVTSAQKNPTAFYLCASSTGWDNNYGYTFGSGTRLTVV.

Remarks on this clone: The read falls 3 residues short of the CDR3 end, and the missing part is taken from the germline J gene. V gene TRBV7-2 combines with J gene TRBJ1-2; D is unclear. CDR3 length: 13 residues. Germline V gene data show CDR1 as SGHTA and CDR2 as FQGNSA. The sequenced part of the CDR3 DNA is TGTGCCAGCAGCTTTAGCGGAACCTACGAC. Translating gives CASSFSGTYD. The complete CDR3 protein is CASSFSGTYDYTF.

Of note for this clone: The read ends 3 residues before the CDR3 terminus; that terminus is restored from the germline J gene. V gene TRBV5-6 combines with J gene TRBJ1-1; D is undetermined. The CDR3 runs 13 residues. V was clipped by 6 bases and J by 2 bases, with 11 bases between them. Germline CDR1 reads SGHDT; CDR2 reads YYEEEE. The CDR3 region is CASTSGTNTEAFF. CDR3 bases read: TGTGCCAGCACCTCAGGTACTAACACTGAA.

The covered CDR3 bases are TGTGCCAGTAGTATAGGCCGGAGCAATCAGCCC. This translates into CASSIGRSNQP. The CDR3 as a whole reads CASSIGRSNQPQHF. This sequence joins TRBV19 and TRBJ1-5; no firm D call. The CDR3 end is not reached by the read, which stops 3 residues before it; the germline J gene fills it in. CDR1 and CDR2 from the germline V gene are LNHDA and SQIVND (reference sequence). Trimming left V 1 base short and J 1 base short, with 5 bases between. The CDR3 length is 14 residues.

On this clone itself: The read comes to an end 3 residues before the CDR3 does, leaving the germline J gene to fill in the end. This sequence joins TRBV6-2 or TRBV6-3 and TRBJ1-4, with 7 bases fitting TRBD1. Germline V gives CDR1 MNHEY, CDR2 SVGEGT. The CDR3 runs to 16 residues. Trimming cost V 5 bases and J 0 bases; bases outside gene matches: 6. The sequenced CDR3 bases are TGTGCCAGCAGTCCACTCGGGACAGCAACTAATGAAAAA. Its protein product is CASSPLGTATNEK. The full-length CDR3 reads as CASSPLGTATNEKLFF.

Note on this clone: The observed sequence ends 3 residues before the CDR3 terminus, with the missing tail filled in from the germline J gene. The chain uses TRBV7-6 and TRBJ2-5; 8 nucleotides align to TRBD1. With V trimmed by 5 bases and J by 7 bases, 12 bases remained unmatched. This CDR3 has 15 residues. Germline V lookup: CDR1 SGHVS, CDR2 FNYEAQ. The CDR3 loop reads CASSPRTGSGGTQYF. The covered CDR3 bases are TGTGCCAGCAGCCCTCGGACAGGGTCCGGAGGGACC. Filled out from reference TRBV7-6 and TRBJ2-5, the complete variable domain reads GAGVSQSPRYKVTKRGQDVALRCDPISGHVSLYWYRQALGQGPEFLTYFNYEAQQDKSGLPNDRFSAERPEGSISTLTIQRTEQRDSAMYRCASSPRTGSGGTQYFGPGTRLLVL.

On this clone itself: The sequenced fragment ends 3 residues before the CDR3 boundary, so the rest is inferred from the germline J gene. V and J are TRBV18 and TRBJ2-2; maybe TRBD1 (5 bases). CDR1 and CDR2 from the germline V gene are KGHSH and LQKENI. This CDR3 comprises 13 residues. The sequenced CDR3 bases are TGTGCCAGCTCACCGGCTGGGGCCAACGTG. Its protein product is CASSPAGANV. The CDR3 as a whole reads CASSPAGANVLFF.

Comment on this clone: Read sequence stops 3 residues before the CDR3 end, and the germline J gene provides the missing end. The chain uses TRBV6-1 and TRBJ1-2, with D uncertain. The CDR3 runs 14 residues. The V gene's germline CDR1 is MNHNS and CDR2 SASEGT. V was shortened by 3 bases and J by 5 bases, with 13 bases between the two germline ends. Partial CDR3 DNA: TGTGCCAGCAGTGATCCACCCCCCCTATATGGC. Amino acids: CASSDPPPLYG. The CDR3, in full, reads CASSDPPPLYGYTF.

On this clone itself: Sequencing ends 3 residues short of the CDR3 end; the germline J gene provides the rest. V gene TRBV11-3 combines with J gene TRBJ2-5; 8 bases match TRBD1. The CDR3 is made up of 13 amino acids. V lost 5 bases, J lost 2 bases, and 1 base stayed unmatched. CDR1 is SGHNT and CDR2 is YENEEA in the germline V gene. The CDR3 sequence: CASSRTGQETQYF. The covered CDR3 bases are TGTGCCAGCAGCCGGACAGGGCAAGAGACC.